A selection of T cell receptor beta chains follows, all from one sample in a study of shared clonotypes between healthy human individuals. The method was immunoSEQ multiplex PCR; TCRdb's version includes in-frame clones alone and lacks a portion of them. The sample holds about 490,000 clones, 79% seen once. The source material was PBMCs. These TCRs come from a woman in her 40s in good health. Some clones in this sample may be carry-over from other donors' samples. Both conserved end residues are part of each CDR3.

V gene	CDR3 protein
TRBV7-3	CASSLTKAYEQYF
TRBV11-2	CASSLDRVDEKLFF
TRBV5-1	CASRGTGSYNEQFF
TRBV9	CASSLNDQGEQYF
TRBV4-2	CASSQSGTSSGGELFF
TRBV11-3	CASSLEVYNEQFF
TRBV9	CASSASRTGDFGYGYTF
TRBV7-9	CASSLVGARVNEQFF
TRBV25-1	CASSDMEREQIGELFF
TRBV28	CASTSGGPYGYTF
TRBV11-3	CASSFTPTGSAGELFF
TRBV5-1	CASSSRDTTNTEAFF
TRBV29-1	CSVQGTNQPQHF
TRBV4-2	CASSQDLRQGTGELFF
TRBV21-1	CRGGGRGPEGYEQYF
TRBV19	CASSWGVATNEKLFF
TRBV10-3	CAISERTGNYNEQFF
TRBV25-1	CASNSGNSYNEQFF
TRBV10-3	CAISESDGRDVPEAFF
TRBV5-1	CASSLGPGANEQFF
TRBV7-2	CASSPRQGAWTQYF
TRBV7-9	CASSDRQGLGETQYF
TRBV6-1	CASSGTWGVGELFF
TRBV5-4	CASSIKRESSYNEQFF
TRBV18	CASSLQGHLLAGGDEQYF
TRBV5-1	CASSLDRPNEKLFF